A selection of T cell receptor beta chains follows, all from one sample in a study of T-cell reconstitution after alpha-beta-depleted transplantation in children. One entry per CDR3 protein results from TCRdb running MiXCR on the PCR reads. The table records some 840,000 distinct CDR3 sequences, roughly 16% of them present only once. The specimen comprised PBMCs, mostly from graft donor cells, sampled 360 days after TCRalphabeta/CD19-depleted stem cell transplant. The receptors were sampled from a male patient younger than 18 who had a stem cell transplant for acute lymphoblastic leukemia, so the T cells may come from the graft donor. CDR3s include the opening cysteine and the closing phenylalanine or tryptophan. Each record gives: D gene, V gene, J gene, clone size, CDR3 DNA, CDR3 protein. The D gene is left open where the match is weak. Clone size is not always given. Where it is, it says once, few, many or a class for expanded clones.

D gene: NA; V gene: TRBV20-1; J gene: TRBJ1-5; clone size: NA; CDR3 DNA: TGCAGTGCTAGTCGGGGGAATAGCAATCAGCCCCAGCATTTT; CDR3 protein: CSASRGNSNQPQHF
D gene: NA; V gene: TRBV29-1; J gene: TRBJ2-7; clone size: NA; CDR3 DNA: TGCAGCGCCCTAGTGTCGCCAACATACGAGCAGTACTTC; CDR3 protein: CSALVSPTYEQYF
D gene: TRBD1; V gene: TRBV7-9; J gene: TRBJ2-1; clone size: few; CDR3 DNA: TGTGCCAGCAGCTTCACGGAACAGGGGATTTACAATGAGCAGTTCTTC; CDR3 protein: CASSFTEQGIYNEQFF
D gene: NA; V gene: TRBV11-2; J gene: TRBJ1-1; clone size: NA; CDR3 DNA: TGTGCCAGCAGCTCATCCTTTAGGGATTCGGAAGCTTTCTTT; CDR3 protein: CASSSSFRDSEAFF
D gene: NA; V gene: TRBV29-1; J gene: TRBJ2-5; clone size: NA; CDR3 DNA: TGCAGCGTTGAACGGGCGGTTCAAGAGACCCAGTACTTC; CDR3 protein: CSVERAVQETQYF
D gene: TRBD2; V gene: TRBV20-1; J gene: TRBJ2-7; clone size: NA; CDR3 DNA: TGCAGTGCACCGACTAGCGGGCTTCCCTACGAGCAGTACTTC; CDR3 protein: CSAPTSGLPYEQYF
D gene: TRBD1; V gene: TRBV5-1; J gene: TRBJ2-6; clone size: NA; CDR3 DNA: TGCGCCAGCAGCCGAAGGACAGGGGAAGGTGGGGCCAACGTCCTGACTTTC; CDR3 protein: CASSRRTGEGGANVLTF
D gene: NA; V gene: TRBV7-2; J gene: TRBJ2-5; clone size: few; CDR3 DNA: TGTGCCAGCAGCTTCTGGGCCTGGGAGACCCAGTACTTC; CDR3 protein: CASSFWAWETQYF
D gene: TRBD2; V gene: TRBV9; J gene: TRBJ2-7; clone size: few; CDR3 DNA: TGTGCCAGCAGCCCCCAGCCGCGACTAGCACCATACGAGCAGTACTTC; CDR3 protein: CASSPQPRLAPYEQYF
D gene: TRBD2; V gene: TRBV11-2; J gene: TRBJ2-3; clone size: NA; CDR3 DNA: TGTGCCAGCAGCAGTAGCGGGAGGGCCCCAGATACGCAGTATTTT; CDR3 protein: CASSSSGRAPDTQYF
D gene: TRBD2; V gene: TRBV5-1; J gene: TRBJ2-5; clone size: few; CDR3 DNA: TGCGCCAGCAGCTTGTTTCTAGCGGGAGGCGGTCCGCAAGAGACCCAGTACTTC; CDR3 protein: CASSLFLAGGGPQETQYF
D gene: TRBD1; V gene: TRBV10-3; J gene: TRBJ2-7; clone size: NA; CDR3 DNA: TGTGCCATCCGGTCGGCCCTGATTACAGGGGCCTACGAGCAGTACTTC; CDR3 protein: CAIRSALITGAYEQYF
D gene: NA; V gene: TRBV20-1; J gene: TRBJ2-2; clone size: once; CDR3 DNA: TGCGGTGCTAGCCCAGGGGGAGGACTTCCCGGGGAGCTGTTTTTT; CDR3 protein: CGASPGGGLPGELFF
D gene: NA; V gene: TRBV3-1; J gene: TRBJ2-2; clone size: NA; CDR3 DNA: TGTGCCACCTGCCAAGATCTTTTGAGGGGAGCCGGCGGGGAGCTGTTTTTT; CDR3 protein: CATCQDLLRGAGGELFF
D gene: NA; V gene: TRBV21-1; J gene: TRBJ2-3; clone size: many; CDR3 DNA: TGTGCCAGCAGCAAAGCCCTAGCGGGAGGGCACACAGATACGCAGTATTTT; CDR3 protein: CASSKALAGGHTDTQYF
D gene: NA; V gene: TRBV7-9; J gene: TRBJ2-1; clone size: NA; CDR3 DNA: TGTGCCAGCAGCTTAAGTGCGTTTGGGGTTCTTTCCTACAATGAGCAGTTCTTC; CDR3 protein: CASSLSAFGVLSYNEQFF
D gene: NA; V gene: TRBV12-3/TRBV12-4; J gene: TRBJ1-2; clone size: NA; CDR3 DNA: TGTGCCAGCGCCACTTTAACGCAGTATGGCTACACCTTC; CDR3 protein: CASATLTQYGYTF